The 17 T cell receptor beta chains reported below all come from one sample, sequenced in a study of control samples from healthy donors and cancer patients. The assay was immunoSEQ multiplex PCR, and TCRdb's table has in-frame clones only and misses some. The sample yields 140,000 to 150,000 clones, approximately 91% seen once. The sequencing input was blood. The source is a man aged 25 to 45 in good health.

This chain connects TRBV27 to TRBJ1-3; D possibly corresponds to TRBD1 (6 bases). Trimming removed 5 bases from V and 2 bases from J, with 19 bases in between. Germline V gene data show CDR1 as MNHEY and CDR2 as SMNVEV (reference sequence). This CDR3 comprises 17 residues. The CDR3 nucleotides read TGTGCCAGCAGTACTCGAAGGGGGGGGCTCCCTGGAAACACCATATATTTT. Its protein product is CASSTRRGGLPGNTIYF.

The chain is built from TRBV6-5 and TRBJ1-1; D perhaps matches TRBD1 (6 bases). CDR1 MNHEY and CDR2 SVGAGI come from the germline V gene. Between the trimmed V and J ends, which lost 5 bases and 2 bases, there was a span of 15 bases. The CDR3 is 15 amino acids. Here the CDR3 reads CASSPRGQVNTEAFF. Written as DNA, the CDR3 is TGTGCCAGCAGTCCCCGGGGGCAGGTAAACACTGAAGCTTTCTTT.

The chain couples TRBV24-1 to TRBJ2-1; D may be TRBD1 (5 bases). This CDR3 is built from 14 residues. CDR1 KGHDR and CDR2 SFDVKD come from the germline V gene. Trimming shortened V by 4 bases and J by 8 bases, and 14 bases separated the two germline ends. The CDR3 DNA follows: TGTGCCACCAGTGAGGCAGGGATGGGTCATGAGCAGTTCTTC. Translation gives CATSEAGMGHEQFF.

This chain uses TRBV6-6 with TRBJ1-1, with no clear D. Trimming removed 6 bases at V and 8 bases at J, with 16 bases between. CDR1 MNHNY and CDR2 SVGAGI come from the germline V gene (reference sequence). There are 13 residues in the CDR3. CDR3 region: CASSREEDREAFF. CDR3 DNA: TGTGCCAGCAGCCGTGAGGAGGACCGCGAAGCTTTCTTT.

The chain uses TRBV6-6 and TRBJ2-2; D perhaps matches TRBD2 (6 bases). Germline CDR1 is MNHNY and CDR2 is SVGAGI (reference sequence). Trimming took 8 bases from V and 5 from J, leaving 15 bases between them. The CDR3 covers 14 residues. The CDR3 here is CASAVAVVTGELFF. The CDR3 nucleotides are TGTGCCAGCGCGGTAGCGGTTGTAACCGGGGAGCTGTTTTTT.

This rearrangement joins TRBV10-3 to TRBJ1-1; D is perhaps TRBD1 (5 bases). The CDR3 spans 12 residues. The germline V gene encodes CDR1 ENHRY and CDR2 SYGVKD. With 3 bases removed from V and 8 bases from J, the gap between germline ends came to 10 bases. CDR3 nucleotides: TGTGCCATCAGTGAAGCAGGGCAAGAAGCTTTCTTT. Amino acid sequence: CAISEAGQEAFF.

The table lists this clone with a count of one. V usage is TRBV5-1 and J usage is TRBJ2-2; 9 bases are a match to TRBD1. Unmatched junction bases numbered 6, after V lost 0 bases and J lost 0 bases. CDR3 length: 18 amino acids. Per the germline V gene, CDR1 is SGHRS and CDR2 is YFSETQ. CDR3 in DNA: TGCGCCAGCAGCTTGGAGGACAGGGGACGACCGAACACCGGGGAGCTGTTTTTT. Encoded protein: CASSLEDRGRPNTGELFF.

The genes are TRBV9 and TRBJ1-1, with D hard to call. Trimming removed 6 bases at V and 1 base at J, with 13 bases between. CDR1 SGDLS and CDR2 YYNGEE come from the germline V gene. The CDR3 totals 14 residues. The CDR3 sequence is CASNRGWGNTEAFF. In DNA, the CDR3 is TGTGCCAGCAACCGCGGGTGGGGGAACACTGAAGCTTTCTTT.

The chain carries TRBV9 and TRBJ1-2; D not resolved. This CDR3 region has 14 residues. Germline CDR1 and CDR2: SGDLS and YYNGEE. Trimming stripped 4 bases from V and 1 base from J, with 11 bases between. CDR3 amino acids: CASSTRTFNYGYTF. As DNA, the CDR3 is TGTGCCAGCAGCACTCGTACTTTTAACTATGGCTACACCTTC. Full variable domain (remainder filled in from reference TRBV9 and TRBJ1-2): DSGVTQTPKHLITATGQRVTLRCSPRSGDLSVYWYQQSLDQGLQFLIQYYNGEERAKGNILERFSAQQFPDLHSELNLSSLELGDSALYFCASSTRTFNYGYTFGSGTRLTVV.

The chain joins TRBV7-2 to TRBJ2-5; possibly TRBD2 for D (5 bases). CDR3 length: 11 residues. The V end lost 8 bases, the J end lost 5 bases, and 9 bases lay between the germline ends. Germline V gene sequence: CDR1 SGHTA, CDR2 FQGNSA. The CDR3 is CASSRRETQYF. The CDR3 nucleotides are TGTGCCAGCTCACGGAGGGAGACCCAGTACTTC.

The V gene is TRBV16, the J gene TRBJ1-5, with no clear D. CDR1 is KGHSY and CDR2 is FQNENV in the germline V gene. Between the trimmed V and J ends, which lost 1 base and 3 bases, there was a span of 13 bases. The CDR3 sequence is 16 residues long. CDR3 loop: CASSQYLRVFNQPQHF. The DNA of the CDR3 is TGTGCCAGCAGCCAATATTTGCGGGTTTTCAATCAGCCCCAGCATTTT.

The rearrangement uses TRBV28 and TRBJ1-5, with unresolved D. CDR3 size: 13 residues. The germline V gene has CDR1 MDHEN and CDR2 SYDVKM. Trimming cost V 10 bases and J 0 bases, with 10 bases left between them. The CDR3 bases are TGTGCCACCGGAGGGAATAGCAATCAGCCCCAGCATTTT. Translation gives CATGGNSNQPQHF.

The chain is built from TRBV19 and TRBJ1-5; D is unresolved. The CDR3 extends over 12 amino acids. Germline CDR1 and CDR2: LNHDA and SQIVND (reference sequence). V lost 3 bases, J lost 3 bases, and 3 bases lay in between. CDR3 DNA: TGTGCCAGTAGTATCTTCAATCAGCCCCAGCATTTT. This codes for CASSIFNQPQHF.

The CDR3: CASSDPGALRQETQYF. DNA for the CDR3: TGCGCCAGCAGTGACCCCGGGGCTCTCCGGCAAGAGACCCAGTACTTC. The genes are TRBV10-2 and TRBJ2-5; D is perhaps TRBD1 or TRBD2 (5 bases each). Trimming stripped 3 bases from V and 2 bases from J, with 16 bases between. The CDR3 runs 16 residues. Germline V lookup: CDR1 WSHSY, CDR2 SAAADI.

In DNA, the CDR3 is TGTGCCAGCAGCTTAGGCGCAGGGGTTATGGAGACCCAGTACTTC. This sequence encodes CASSLGAGVMETQYF. The chain recombines TRBV13 with TRBJ2-5, with a possible D match to TRBD1 (6 bases). Per the germline V gene, CDR1 is PRHDT and CDR2 is FYEKMQ (reference sequence). Trimming pared 0 bases from V and 5 bases from J, leaving 13 bases between. This CDR3 has 15 amino acids.

The genes are TRBV7-8 and TRBJ1-1; 8 nucleotides match TRBD1. The CDR3 is made up of 15 amino acids. In germline, CDR1 is SGHVS, CDR2 FQNEAQ. The junction had 6 bases not matched to a gene; V was cut back by 4 bases and J by 2 bases. The CDR3, as DNA: TGTGCCAGCAGCTATTTTGGACAGGGCAACACTGAAGCTTTCTTT. The encoded protein is CASSYFGQGNTEAFF.

This clone was recorded a few times. The rearrangement uses TRBV9 and TRBJ1-6; no definite D call. The CDR3 consists of 16 residues. Germline CDR1 is SGDLS and CDR2 is YYNGEE. V was cut by 3 bases and J by 6 bases, with 16 bases left in between. Here the CDR3 reads CASSGSGSDPNSPLHF. The DNA for the CDR3 is TGTGCCAGCAGCGGATCCGGGTCTGACCCTAATTCACCCCTCCACTTT.